This TCR beta chain stems from a study of graft-versus-host responses after intestinal transplantation. Study summary: Recipients obtained multivisceral, liver-intestinal, or isolated intestinal transplants. Among the recipients, all got anti-thymocyte globulin induction and then tacrolimus and steroids for 2 to 3 years.

On this clone itself: The target antigen is unknown.

Study conclusions and caveats: An association linked early post-transplant HvG declines with peak circulating GvH clone levels. Recipient marrow harbored GvH clones, some of which surfaced first in ileum or blood.

CDR3 length: 17 residues. Germline values: CDR1 MNHEY, CDR2 SMNVEV (reference sequence). The V and J ends lost 5 bases and 0 bases respectively, with 14 bases between them. The data were produced by immunoSEQ multiplex PCR, yet TCRdb's version contains in-frame clones alone and is incomplete. The profile shows approximately 130,000 clones, around 90% of them singletons. The chain combines TRBV27 with TRBJ1-6, with unresolved D. The clonotype comes from a human donor who received an intestinal transplant. Source: unstimulated CD4+ T cells sorted from spleen or lymph node cells, taken before intestinal transplant. Here the CDR3 DNA reads TGTGCCAGCAGTACAAAACGTATCAGCTCCTATAATTCACCCCTCCACTTT. This codes for CASSTKRISSYNSPLHF.